These 27 T cell receptor beta chains were sequenced from one sample in a study of T cell changes during pregnancy in multiple sclerosis. Assay: immunoSEQ multiplex PCR; the TCRdb copy retains only in-frame clones and omits some. This table has about 74,000 clones, about nine tenths appearing once. This material consisted of peripheral blood, taken before pregnancy. These receptors all stem from a female donor with multiple sclerosis, enrolled in a pregnancy study.

The gene calls are TRBV5-1 and TRBJ2-5, with no clear D. CDR3 length: 13 amino acids. Germline-derived CDR1 and CDR2 are SGHRS and YFSETQ. The V end was cut by 0 bases, the J end by 4 bases, with 7 bases between. The CDR3 region has the DNA TGCGCCAGCAGCTTGGGATCCGGAGAGACCCAGTACTTC. Translating gives CASSLGSGETQYF.

CDR3 sequence: CASSPAQDNEQYF. Here the CDR3 DNA reads TGTGCCAGCTCACCAGCGCAGGATAACGAGCAGTACTTC. This chain connects TRBV18 to TRBJ2-7; no clear D gene. There are 13 residues in the CDR3. Trimming stripped 2 bases from V and 5 bases from J, with 10 bases between. Germline V CDR1 and CDR2: KGHSH, LQKENI.

This clone was seen once. V usage is TRBV7-7 and J usage is TRBJ2-6; TRBD1 matches 8 bases. The CDR3 extends over 17 amino acids. J gave up 0 bases and V 4 bases, and 5 bases lay outside the gene matches. Germline V gene data show CDR1 as SSHAT and CDR2 as FNYEAQ (reference sequence). CDR3 loop: CASSSGGPSSGANVLTF. CDR3 sequence (DNA): TGTGCCAGCAGCTCAGGGGGCCCCAGCTCTGGGGCCAACGTCCTGACTTTC.

This rearrangement joins TRBV7-6 to TRBJ1-3, with D tentatively TRBD1 (6 bases). This CDR3 has 15 amino acids. Trimming shortened V by 0 bases and J by 3 bases, and 9 bases separated the two germline ends. Germline V lookup: CDR1 SGHVS, CDR2 FNYEAQ. The CDR3 region has the DNA TGTGCCAGCAGCTTAGCGGACAGTAGTGGAAACACCATATATTTT. Residues: CASSLADSSGNTIYF.

The V gene is TRBV5-6, the J gene TRBJ2-5, with D perhaps matching TRBD2 (6 bases). The CDR3 runs to 14 residues. Per the germline V gene, CDR1 is SGHDT and CDR2 is YYEEEE. The V end lost 6 bases, the J end lost 5 bases, and 17 bases lay between the germline ends. The chain's CDR3 is CASTPRVSGETQYF. In DNA form, the CDR3 reads TGTGCCAGCACCCCCCGGGTTAGCGGTGAGACCCAGTACTTC.

The gene calls are TRBV7-9 and TRBJ1-5; 7 bases align to TRBD1. The CDR3 is made up of 16 amino acids. Germline assignment: CDR1 SEHNR and CDR2 FQNEAQ (reference sequence). V lost 0 bases to trimming and J lost 3 bases; unmatched junction nucleotides: 5. The CDR3 DNA reads TGTGCCAGCAGCTTAGCCCTGGGACAGTCCAATCAGCCCCAGCATTTT. The encoded protein is CASSLALGQSNQPQHF.

This clone was observed a single time. This chain joins TRBV28 and TRBJ2-1; TRBD2 agrees at 14 bases. V lost 5 bases and J lost 11; bases outside the gene matches: 5. This CDR3 spans 14 amino acids. Germline-derived CDR1 and CDR2 are MDHEN and SYDVKM. For the CDR3, the DNA is TGTGCCAGCAGTCGCGGGACTAGCGGGGGCCAGCAGTTCTTC. It translates to CASSRGTSGGQQFF.

V is TRBV27 and J is TRBJ2-3; D unresolved. Trimming removed 7 bases at V and 3 bases at J, with 5 bases between. In germline, CDR1 is MNHEY, CDR2 SMNVEV (reference sequence). CDR3 length: 11 amino acids. The CDR3 region is CASTSTDTQYF. CDR3 in DNA: TGTGCCAGCACCTCTACAGATACGCAGTATTTT.

This chain links TRBV7-2 with TRBJ2-3; TRBD1 matches at 7 bases. The CDR3 has 15 residues. V shed 5 bases, J shed 1 base, and the junction held 6 bases outside the gene matches. CDR1 SGHTA and CDR2 FQGNSA come from the germline V gene. The chain's CDR3 is CASSQTGQRTDTQYF. In DNA form, the CDR3 reads TGTGCCAGCAGCCAGACGGGACAGCGCACAGATACGCAGTATTTT.

V and J are TRBV20-1 and TRBJ2-7; D is unresolved. CDR3 length: 11 residues. V lost 2 bases and J 3 bases, leaving 5 bases between the germline ends. Germline CDR1 DFQATT, CDR2 SNEGSKA (reference sequence). The CDR3 nucleotides are TGCAGTGCTAGAAGCTACTACGAGCAGTACTTC. It codes for CSARSYYEQYF.

This chain uses TRBV19 with TRBJ2-3, with 12 bases lining up with TRBD2. V shed 0 bases, J shed 5 bases, and the junction held 6 bases outside the gene matches. The germline V gene encodes CDR1 LNHDA and CDR2 SQIVND (reference sequence). This CDR3 contains 17 residues. CDR3 protein: CASSIDLAGGPEDTQYF. CDR3 sequence (DNA): TGTGCCAGTAGTATAGATCTAGCGGGGGGGCCTGAAGATACGCAGTATTTT.

V gene TRBV19 combines with J gene TRBJ2-1; maybe TRBD2 (5 bases). Per germline, CDR1 LNHDA and CDR2 SQIVND (reference sequence). Trimming took off 2 bases at V and 4 bases at J, with 18 bases between the two ends. There are 17 residues in the CDR3. CDR3 in amino acids: CASSITVSLGSYNEQFF. CDR3 DNA: TGTGCCAGTAGTATAACGGTTTCTCTAGGGAGTTACAATGAGCAGTTCTTC.

The J gene is TRBJ2-5, the V gene TRBV18, with D unclear. Trimming removed 3 bases from V and 1 base from J, with 15 bases in between. The CDR3 sequence is 16 residues long. Germline CDR1 is KGHSH and CDR2 is LQKENI. The CDR3 coding sequence is TGTGCCAGCTCACCCACCCGATGGCCGGGCCAAGAGACCCAGTACTTC. Translated, it gives CASSPTRWPGQETQYF.

The V call is TRBV6-5, the J call TRBJ1-6; D perhaps matches TRBD1 (6 bases). The V end lost 2 bases, the J end lost 8 bases, and 10 bases lay between the germline ends. CDR1 and CDR2 (germline): MNHEY, SVGAGI. This CDR3 region has 14 residues. The CDR3 is CASSYGDNHSPLHF. Written as DNA, the CDR3 is TGTGCCAGCAGTTACGGGGACAATCATTCACCCCTCCACTTT.

The chain recombines TRBV25-1 with TRBJ2-7; 9 bases align to TRBD1. The CDR3 contains 15 residues. J was trimmed by 5 bases and V by 2 bases; bases with no gene match: 7. Germline lookup yields CDR1 MGHDK and CDR2 SYGVNS. Here the CDR3 reads CASSEPTGGEHEQYF. CDR3 in DNA: TGTGCCAGCAGTGAACCCACAGGGGGCGAGCACGAGCAGTACTTC.

The J gene is TRBJ2-5, the V gene TRBV9; TRBD1 is a possible D gene (6 bases). This CDR3 is 14 amino acids long. Germline V lookup: CDR1 SGDLS, CDR2 YYNGEE. Trimming removed 1 base from V and 2 bases from J, with 9 bases in between. The DNA of the CDR3 is TGTGCCAGCAGCGTACGTAGGGGGCAAGAGACCCAGTACTTC. Translating it yields CASSVRRGQETQYF.

This clone was counted a few times. The gene calls are TRBV7-2 and TRBJ1-6; 8 bases align to TRBD1. CDR3 length: 16 residues. Looked up from germline, CDR1 is SGHTA and CDR2 is FQGNSA. V dropped 5 bases and J dropped 7; count of bases not matched to a gene: 10. This CDR3 is CASSRDRDRRNSPLHF. DNA for the CDR3: TGTGCCAGCAGCCGGGACCGGGACAGGAGAAATTCACCCCTCCACTTT.

The CDR3 DNA follows: TGCGCCAGCAGTACCGGGACAGGGTCCAATGAGCAGTTCTTC. This sequence encodes CASSTGTGSNEQFF. The V call is TRBV4-1, the J call TRBJ2-1; 9 nucleotides agree with TRBD1. J lost 6 bases, V lost 6 bases, and 6 bases had no gene match. Per germline, CDR1 MGHRA and CDR2 YSYEKL. This CDR3 is 14 amino acids long.

The DNA of the CDR3 is TGCGCCAGCAGCTCTCAACAGGGGTCCGGGGAGCTGTTTTTT. Translating gives CASSSQQGSGELFF. The rearrangement uses TRBV5-1 and TRBJ2-2; the match to TRBD1 covers 7 bases. There are 14 residues in the CDR3. Germline trimming cut 3 bases from V and 6 bases from J; bases unmatched to any gene: 5. Germline loops: CDR1 SGHRS, CDR2 YFSETQ.

The chain couples TRBV19 to TRBJ1-1; weak D call: TRBD1 (5 bases). V gave up 1 base and J gave up 5 bases, with 5 bases separating them. The CDR3 runs to 12 residues. Germline loops: CDR1 LNHDA, CDR2 SQIVND (reference sequence). Here the CDR3 DNA reads TGTGCCAGTAGTATAGCAGGGACTGAAGCTTTCTTT. Translation gives CASSIAGTEAFF.

This clone came up once. CDR3 amino acids: CASSLREKETQYF. In nucleotides, the CDR3 is TGTGCCAGCAGCTTGAGGGAGAAAGAGACCCAGTACTTC. This chain uses TRBV5-4 with TRBJ2-5, with TRBD2 as a possible D gene (5 bases). The CDR3 totals 13 residues. The V end lost 1 base, the J end lost 3 bases, and 7 bases lay between the germline ends. Germline CDR1 reads SGHNT; CDR2 reads YYREEE (reference sequence).

In this sample, this clone turned up once. The chain uses TRBV7-2 and TRBJ2-1; 8 bases agree with TRBD2. Germline CDR1 and CDR2: SGHTA and FQGNSA. The CDR3 is made up of 16 amino acids. V lost 0 bases to trimming and J lost 7 bases; unmatched junction nucleotides: 8. CDR3 in amino acids: CASSLASGGGWNEQFF. In DNA form, the CDR3 reads TGTGCCAGCAGCTTAGCGTCTGGCGGGGGGTGGAATGAGCAGTTCTTC.

This rearrangement joins TRBV4-1 to TRBJ1-5; D gene uncertain. Germline loops: CDR1 MGHRA, CDR2 YSYEKL. The CDR3 runs to 14 residues. Trimming left V 0 bases short and J 4 bases short, with 7 bases between. DNA for the CDR3: TGCGCCAGCAGCCAAGACTGGGCGAATCAGCCCCAGCATTTT. Its protein product is CASSQDWANQPQHF.

The chain couples TRBV7-8 to TRBJ1-2, with a possible D match to TRBD1 (6 bases). The CDR3 sequence is 15 residues long. Germline assignment: CDR1 SGHVS and CDR2 FQNEAQ. V lost 2 bases, J lost 7 bases, and 17 bases lay in between. The CDR3 loop is CASSLYQGPRGGYTF. DNA of the CDR3: TGTGCCAGCAGCTTATATCAGGGTCCCAGGGGTGGCTACACCTTC. Combining the CDR3 with reference TRBV7-8 and TRBJ1-2 gives the whole variable domain GAGVSQSPRYKVAKRGQDVALRCDPISGHVSLFWYQQALGQGPEFLTYFQNEAQLDKSGLPSDRFFAERPEGSVSTLKIQRTQQEDSAVYLCASSLYQGPRGGYTFGSGTRLTVV.

The chain employs TRBV6-6 and TRBJ2-7, with a weak D call TRBD1 (6 bases). The length of the CDR3 is 15 residues. Trimming took off 3 bases at V and 6 bases at J, with 18 bases between the two ends. CDR1 is MNHNY, CDR2 SVGAGI, per germline (reference sequence). The CDR3: CASSYKTGHYREQYF. The CDR3 DNA is TGTGCCAGCAGTTATAAGACGGGACATTATCGCGAGCAGTACTTC.

This clone is categorized as medium-sized. The chain links TRBV25-1 to TRBJ1-6, with TRBD1 as a possible D gene (6 bases). V dropped 7 bases and J dropped 12 bases, with 16 bases sitting between them. The CDR3 runs to 13 residues. Germline assignment: CDR1 MGHDK and CDR2 SYGVNS. The CDR3, as DNA: TGTGCCAGCAATTCAGGGGACGTCCGACCCCTCCACTTT. Encoded protein: CASNSGDVRPLHF.

The chain has TRBV9 and TRBJ1-5; a possible D gene is TRBD1 (5 bases). Looked up from germline, CDR1 is SGDLS and CDR2 is YYNGEE. The length of the CDR3 is 15 residues. V gave up 4 bases and J gave up 6 bases, with 17 bases separating them. The CDR3 is CASSPGPGRGQPQHF. The CDR3 DNA follows: TGTGCCAGCAGCCCAGGGCCCGGGAGGGGTCAGCCCCAGCATTTT.